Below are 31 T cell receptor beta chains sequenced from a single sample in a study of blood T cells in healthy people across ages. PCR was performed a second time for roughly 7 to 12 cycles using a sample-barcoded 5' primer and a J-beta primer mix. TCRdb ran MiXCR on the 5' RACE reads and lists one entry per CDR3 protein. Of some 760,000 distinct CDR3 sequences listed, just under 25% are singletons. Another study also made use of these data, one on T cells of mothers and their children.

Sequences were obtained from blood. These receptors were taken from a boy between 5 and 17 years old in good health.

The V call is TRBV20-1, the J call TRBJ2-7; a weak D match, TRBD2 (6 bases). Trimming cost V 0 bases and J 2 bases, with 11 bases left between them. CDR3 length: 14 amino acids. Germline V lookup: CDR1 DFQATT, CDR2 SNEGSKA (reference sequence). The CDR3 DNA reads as TGCAGTGCTAGAGAGGGCGGGGATCCCTACGAGCAGTACTTC. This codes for CSAREGGDPYEQYF.

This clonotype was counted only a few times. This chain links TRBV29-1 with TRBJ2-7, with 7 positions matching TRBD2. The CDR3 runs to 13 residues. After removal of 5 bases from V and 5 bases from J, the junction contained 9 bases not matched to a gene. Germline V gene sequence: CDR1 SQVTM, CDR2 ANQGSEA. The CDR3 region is CSVYLGGIHEQYF. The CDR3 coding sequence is TGCAGCGTTTATTTGGGAGGGATCCACGAGCAGTACTTC.

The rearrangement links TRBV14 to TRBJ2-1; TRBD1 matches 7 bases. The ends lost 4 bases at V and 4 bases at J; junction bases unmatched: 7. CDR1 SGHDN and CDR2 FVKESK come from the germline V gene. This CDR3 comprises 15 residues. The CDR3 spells CASSLPGQTYNEQFF. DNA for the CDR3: TGTGCCAGCAGCCTGCCGGGACAGACATACAATGAGCAGTTCTTC.

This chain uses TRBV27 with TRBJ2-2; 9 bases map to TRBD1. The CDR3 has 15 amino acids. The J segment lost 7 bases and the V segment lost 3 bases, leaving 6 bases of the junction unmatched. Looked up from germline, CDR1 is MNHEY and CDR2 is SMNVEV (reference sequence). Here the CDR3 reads CASSFWTGVGGELFF. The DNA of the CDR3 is TGTGCCAGCAGTTTCTGGACAGGGGTTGGCGGGGAGCTGTTTTTT.

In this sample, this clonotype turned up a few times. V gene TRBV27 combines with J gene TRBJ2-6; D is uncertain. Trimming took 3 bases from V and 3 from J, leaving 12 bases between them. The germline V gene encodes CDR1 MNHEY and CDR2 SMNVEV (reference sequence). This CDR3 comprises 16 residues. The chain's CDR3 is CASSFVGVVGANVLTF. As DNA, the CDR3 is TGTGCCAGCAGTTTTGTTGGAGTAGTTGGGGCCAACGTCCTGACTTTC. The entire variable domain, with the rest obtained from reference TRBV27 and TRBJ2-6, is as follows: EAQVTQNPRYLITVTGKKLTVTCSQNMNHEYMSWYRQDPGLGLRQIYYSMNVEVTDKGDVPEGYKVSRKEKRNFPLILESPSPNQTSLYFCASSFVGVVGANVLTFGAGSRLTVL.

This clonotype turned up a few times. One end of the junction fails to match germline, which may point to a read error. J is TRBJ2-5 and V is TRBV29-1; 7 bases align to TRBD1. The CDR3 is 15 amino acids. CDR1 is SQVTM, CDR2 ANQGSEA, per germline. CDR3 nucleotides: TGCAGCGTTGAAGATGACAGGGCTATCCAAGAGGCCCAGTACTTC. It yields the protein CSVEDDRAIQEAQYF.

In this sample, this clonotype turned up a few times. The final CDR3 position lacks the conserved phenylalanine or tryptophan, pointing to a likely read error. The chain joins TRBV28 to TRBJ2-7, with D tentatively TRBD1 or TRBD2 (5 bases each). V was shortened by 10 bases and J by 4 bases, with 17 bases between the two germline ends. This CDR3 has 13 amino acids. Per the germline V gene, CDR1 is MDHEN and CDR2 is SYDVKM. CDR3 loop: CATSGTPQYEQYL. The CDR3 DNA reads TGTGCCACCTCCGGGACGCCTCAATACGAGCAGTACCTC.

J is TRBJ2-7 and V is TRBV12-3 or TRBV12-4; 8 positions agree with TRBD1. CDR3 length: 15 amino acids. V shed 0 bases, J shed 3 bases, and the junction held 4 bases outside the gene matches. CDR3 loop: CASSLAPDRGYEQYF. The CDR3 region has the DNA TGTGCCAGCAGTTTAGCCCCTGACAGGGGCTACGAGCAGTACTTC.

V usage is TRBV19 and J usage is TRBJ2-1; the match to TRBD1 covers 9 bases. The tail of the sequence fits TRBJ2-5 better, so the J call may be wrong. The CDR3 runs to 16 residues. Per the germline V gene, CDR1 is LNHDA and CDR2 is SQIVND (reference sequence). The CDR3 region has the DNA TGTGCCAGTAGTATCAAGGGACAGGGAGGAGGGGAGACCCAGTACTTC. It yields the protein CASSIKGQGGGETQYF.

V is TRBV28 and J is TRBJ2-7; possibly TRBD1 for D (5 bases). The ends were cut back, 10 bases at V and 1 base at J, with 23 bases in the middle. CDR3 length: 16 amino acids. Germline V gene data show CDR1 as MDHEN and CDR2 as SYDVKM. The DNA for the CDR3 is TGTGCCACCCTCCCCATCTCAGGGTTCGGGTCCTACGAGCAGTACTTC. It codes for CATLPISGFGSYEQYF.

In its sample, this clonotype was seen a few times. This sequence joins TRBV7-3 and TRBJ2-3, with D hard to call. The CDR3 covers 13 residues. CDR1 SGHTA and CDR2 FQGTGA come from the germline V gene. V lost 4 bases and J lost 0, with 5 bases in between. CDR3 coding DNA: TGTGCCAGCAGCTCACAGAGCACAGATACGCAGTATTTT. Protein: CASSSQSTDTQYF. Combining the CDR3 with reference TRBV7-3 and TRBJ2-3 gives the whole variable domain GAGVSQTPSNKVTEKGKYVELRCDPISGHTALYWYRQSLGQGPEFLIYFQGTGAADDSGLPNDRFFAVRPEGSVSTLKIQRTERGDSAVYLCASSSQSTDTQYFGPGTRLTVL.

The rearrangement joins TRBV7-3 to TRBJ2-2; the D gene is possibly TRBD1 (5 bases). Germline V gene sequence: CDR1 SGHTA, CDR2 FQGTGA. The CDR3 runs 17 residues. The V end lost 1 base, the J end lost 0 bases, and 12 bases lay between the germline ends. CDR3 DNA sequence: TGTGCCAGCAGCTTAAAAGGACATAGTACGAACACCGGGGAGCTGTTTTTT. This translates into CASSLKGHSTNTGELFF.

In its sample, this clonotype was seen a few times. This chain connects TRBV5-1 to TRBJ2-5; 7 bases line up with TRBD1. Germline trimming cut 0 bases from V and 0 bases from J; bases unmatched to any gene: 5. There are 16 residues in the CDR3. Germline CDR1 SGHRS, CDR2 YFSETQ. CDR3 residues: CASSLARRGYQETQYF. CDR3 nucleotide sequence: TGCGCCAGCAGCTTGGCCCGCAGGGGGTACCAAGAGACCCAGTACTTC.

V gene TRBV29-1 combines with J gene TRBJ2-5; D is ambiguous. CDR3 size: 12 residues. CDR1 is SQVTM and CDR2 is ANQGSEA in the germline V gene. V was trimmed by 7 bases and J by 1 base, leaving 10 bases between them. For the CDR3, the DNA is TGCAGCGCTACCGCGGCCCAAGAGACCCAGTACTTC. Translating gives CSATAAQETQYF.

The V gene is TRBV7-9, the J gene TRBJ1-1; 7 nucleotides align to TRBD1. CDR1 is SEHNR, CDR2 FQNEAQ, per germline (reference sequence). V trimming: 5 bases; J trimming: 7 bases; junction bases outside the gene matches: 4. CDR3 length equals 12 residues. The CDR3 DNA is TGTGCCAGCAGCCCTACAGGGGTTGAAGCTTTCTTT. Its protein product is CASSPTGVEAFF.

The CDR3 reads CASSPGQGVTYEQYF. DNA for the CDR3: TGTGCCAGCAGTCCCGGACAGGGAGTAACCTACGAGCAGTACTTC. The rearrangement joins TRBV28 to TRBJ2-5, with 8 nucleotides matching TRBD1. The J call may be mistaken, given a closer DNA end match to TRBJ2-7. The CDR3 is 15 amino acids. CDR1 MDHEN and CDR2 SYDVKM come from the germline V gene.

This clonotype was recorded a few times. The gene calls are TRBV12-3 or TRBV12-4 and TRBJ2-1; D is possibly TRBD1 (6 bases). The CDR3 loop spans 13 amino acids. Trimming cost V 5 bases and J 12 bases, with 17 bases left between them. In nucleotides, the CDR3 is TGTGCCAGCAGTCTTACAGGGTCGGTTGGGCAGTTCTTC. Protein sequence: CASSLTGSVGQFF.

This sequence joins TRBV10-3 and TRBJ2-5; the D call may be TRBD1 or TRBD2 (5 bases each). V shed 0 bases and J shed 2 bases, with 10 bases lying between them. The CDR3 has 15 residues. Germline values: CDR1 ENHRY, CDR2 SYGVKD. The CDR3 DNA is TGTGCCATCAGTGAGTCGACGGGACGTCAAGAGACCCAGTACTTC. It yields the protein CAISESTGRQETQYF.

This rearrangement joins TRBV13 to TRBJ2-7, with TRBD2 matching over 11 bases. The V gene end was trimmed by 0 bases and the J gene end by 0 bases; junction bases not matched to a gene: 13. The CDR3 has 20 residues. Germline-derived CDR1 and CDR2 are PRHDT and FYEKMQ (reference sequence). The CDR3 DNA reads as TGTGCCAGCAGCTTAGGCCTCCCCCCGCTAGCGGGAGGTATCTCCTACGAGCAGTACTTC. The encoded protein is CASSLGLPPLAGGISYEQYF.

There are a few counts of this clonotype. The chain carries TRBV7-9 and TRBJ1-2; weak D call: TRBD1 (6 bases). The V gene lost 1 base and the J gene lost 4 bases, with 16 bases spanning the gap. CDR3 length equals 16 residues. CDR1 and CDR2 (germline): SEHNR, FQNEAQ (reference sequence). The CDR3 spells CASSLGYQGTIYGYTF. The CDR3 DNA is TGTGCCAGCAGCTTAGGATACCAGGGGACTATCTATGGCTACACCTTC.

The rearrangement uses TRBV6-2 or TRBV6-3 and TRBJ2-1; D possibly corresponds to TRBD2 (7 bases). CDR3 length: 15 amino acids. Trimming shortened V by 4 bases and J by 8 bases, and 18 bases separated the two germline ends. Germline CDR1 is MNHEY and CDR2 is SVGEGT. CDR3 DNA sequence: TGTGCCAGCAGTTCCAGGGGAGGGAGAATCCATGAGCAGTTCTTC. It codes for CASSSRGGRIHEQFF.

Written as DNA, the CDR3 is TGTGCCAGCAGCCAGGAGACAGGGGCACTACTAAGCGGTGAAAAACTGTTTTTT. As protein: CASSQETGALLSGEKLFF. V and J are TRBV4-2 and TRBJ1-4, with TRBD1 identical over 8 bases. V gave up 3 bases and J gave up 7 bases; unmatched junction bases: 16. The CDR3 is 18 amino acids. Looked up from germline, CDR1 is LGHNA and CDR2 is YNFKEQ.

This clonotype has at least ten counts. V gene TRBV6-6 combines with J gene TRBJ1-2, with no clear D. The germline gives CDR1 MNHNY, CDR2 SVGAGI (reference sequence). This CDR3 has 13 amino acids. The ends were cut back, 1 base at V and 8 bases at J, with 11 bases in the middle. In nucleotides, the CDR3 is TGTGCCAGCAGTTACTATGAGGGCGGAGGCTACACCTTC. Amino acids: CASSYYEGGGYTF.

This CDR3 is CASSPIQGINYEQYF. As DNA, the CDR3 is TGTGCCAGCAGTCCCATACAGGGGATAAACTACGAGCAGTACTTC. This chain joins TRBV28 and TRBJ2-7; TRBD1 matches 7 bases. Germline V gives CDR1 MDHEN, CDR2 SYDVKM. V shed 5 bases and J 3 bases; nucleotides not matched to a gene: 10. CDR3 length: 15 residues.

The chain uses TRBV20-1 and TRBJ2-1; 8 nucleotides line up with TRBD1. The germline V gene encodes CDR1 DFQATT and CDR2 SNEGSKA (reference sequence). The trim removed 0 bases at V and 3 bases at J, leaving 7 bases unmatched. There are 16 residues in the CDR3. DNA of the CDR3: TGCAGTGCTAGAGACCCGGACAGGGAGGACTACAATGAGCAGTTCTTC. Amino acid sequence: CSARDPDREDYNEQFF.

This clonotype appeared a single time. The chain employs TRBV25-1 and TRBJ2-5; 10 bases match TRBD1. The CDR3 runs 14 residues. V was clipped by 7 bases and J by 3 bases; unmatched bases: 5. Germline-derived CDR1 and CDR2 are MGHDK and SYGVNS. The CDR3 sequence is CASTPTGGEETQYF. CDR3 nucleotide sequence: TGTGCCAGCACTCCGACAGGGGGCGAAGAGACCCAGTACTTC.

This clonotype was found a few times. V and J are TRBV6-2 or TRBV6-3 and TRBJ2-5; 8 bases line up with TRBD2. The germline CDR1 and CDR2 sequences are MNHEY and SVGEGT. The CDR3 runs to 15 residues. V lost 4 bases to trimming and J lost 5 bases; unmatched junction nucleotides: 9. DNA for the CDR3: TGTGCCAGCAGTTTTTTGGGACTAGTTTGGGAGACCCAGTACTTC. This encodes CASSFLGLVWETQYF.

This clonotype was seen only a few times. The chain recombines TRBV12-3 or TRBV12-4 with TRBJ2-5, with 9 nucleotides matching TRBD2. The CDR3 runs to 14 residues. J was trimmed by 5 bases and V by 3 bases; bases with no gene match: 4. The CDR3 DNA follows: TGTGCCAGCAGTTTGACCGCGGGAGGGGAGACCCAGTACTTC. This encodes CASSLTAGGETQYF.

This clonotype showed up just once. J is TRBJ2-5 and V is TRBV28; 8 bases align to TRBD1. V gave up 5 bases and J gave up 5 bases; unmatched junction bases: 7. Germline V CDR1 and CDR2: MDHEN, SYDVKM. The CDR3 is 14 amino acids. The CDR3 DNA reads TGTGCCAGCAGTGGAAGCAGGGGGCGGGAGACCCAGTACTTC. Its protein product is CASSGSRGRETQYF.

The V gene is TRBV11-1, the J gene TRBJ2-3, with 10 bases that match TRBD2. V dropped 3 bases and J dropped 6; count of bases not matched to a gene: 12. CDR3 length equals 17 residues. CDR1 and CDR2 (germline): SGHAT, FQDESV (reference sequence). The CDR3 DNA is TGTGCCAGCAGCTTCCCGAGGAGCGGGGGGGCTTTTGATACGCAGTATTTT. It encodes CASSFPRSGGAFDTQYF.

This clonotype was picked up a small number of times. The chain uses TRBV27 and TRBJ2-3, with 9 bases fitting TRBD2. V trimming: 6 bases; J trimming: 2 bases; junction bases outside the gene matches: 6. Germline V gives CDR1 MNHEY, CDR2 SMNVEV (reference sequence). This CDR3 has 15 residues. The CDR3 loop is CASRGGGAPTDTQYF. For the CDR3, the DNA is TGTGCCAGCAGGGGCGGGGGGGCCCCCACAGATACGCAGTATTTT.